These T cell receptor beta chains were read from a single sample in a study of cytomegalovirus exposure and HLA in healthy donors. Only in-frame clones appear in the TCRdb table, and some are missing; sequencing was by immunoSEQ multiplex PCR. The repertoire holds roughly 70,000 clones, 80% to 90% seen once, with 9% to 13% in the top ten. What was sequenced was PBMCs. Receptor source: a woman aged 25 to 39 in good health and CMV-seropositive. Each CDR3 is given with its conserved first and last residue. Fields, in order: J gene, D gene, V gene, clone size, CDR3 DNA, CDR3 protein. The D gene is left open where the match is weak. Part of the rows lack a size; the others show once, few, many or a class for expanded clones.

J: TRBJ2-7; D: TRBD2; V: TRBV28; size: NA; DNA: TGTGCCAGCAGGCCGAGAGGGACTAGCGGGAGTTTCCCCCACGAGCAGTACTTC; CDR3: CASRPRGTSGSFPHEQYF
J: TRBJ2-1; D: NA; V: TRBV2; size: NA; DNA: TGTGCCAGCACCTCAGGGCGATCCTCCTACAATGAGCAGTTCTTC; CDR3: CASTSGRSSYNEQFF
J: TRBJ2-1; D: TRBD1; V: TRBV7-2; size: NA; DNA: TGTGCCAGCAGCTCCCAGGGGGCGGGTGAGCAGTTCTTC; CDR3: CASSSQGAGEQFF
J: TRBJ2-5; D: TRBD2; V: TRBV18; size: NA; DNA: TGTGCCAGCTCACCGGGACTAGGGGAGACCCAGTACTTC; CDR3: CASSPGLGETQYF
J: TRBJ1-5; D: NA; V: TRBV6-1; size: NA; DNA: TGTGCCAGCGCTCCCGACAGGAATCAGCCCCAGCATTTT; CDR3: CASAPDRNQPQHF
J: TRBJ2-3; D: TRBD1; V: TRBV7-2; size: NA; DNA: TGTGCCAGCAGCTTAGGGGGACAGAGCACAGATACGCAGTATTTT; CDR3: CASSLGGQSTDTQYF
J: TRBJ2-3; D: NA; V: TRBV2; size: NA; DNA: TGTGCCAGCAGTTCTAGCACAGATACGCAGTATTTT; CDR3: CASSSSTDTQYF
J: TRBJ2-7; D: TRBD2; V: TRBV5-1; size: once; DNA: TGCGCCAGCTGTCCTGGCGGGAGTGAACGGGGCGAGCAGTACTTC; CDR3: CASCPGGSERGEQYF
J: TRBJ1-6; D: NA; V: TRBV5-1; size: NA; DNA: TGCGCCAGCAGCTTGGATCGGGGGGCGATTTCACCCCTCCACTTT; CDR3: CASSLDRGAISPLHF
J: TRBJ2-3; D: NA; V: TRBV5-4; size: once; DNA: TGTGCCAGCAGCTTAGGCAGGGGGGCAGATACGCAGTATTTT; CDR3: CASSLGRGADTQYF